Below are 24 T cell receptor beta chains sequenced from a single sample in a study of blood T cell repertoires in COVID-19. Generated by immunoSEQ multiplex PCR, the TCRdb table keeps only in-frame clones and is missing some. In the table there are more than 110,000 clones, roughly 81% of which are singletons. Sample: peripheral blood. These receptors all come from a woman between 45 and 65 years old with active or convalescent COVID-19.

The chain couples TRBV7-8 to TRBJ1-2; D is perhaps TRBD1 (5 bases). Germline V CDR1 and CDR2: SGHVS, FQNEAQ. The CDR3 runs to 15 residues. Between the trimmed V and J ends, which lost 4 bases and 3 bases, there was a span of 15 bases. The CDR3 sequence is CASSSSRFRDYGYTF. CDR3 nucleotide sequence: TGTGCCAGCAGCTCTTCGCGGTTCAGGGACTATGGCTACACCTTC. The entire variable domain, with the rest obtained from reference TRBV7-8 and TRBJ1-2, is as follows: GAGVSQSPRYKVAKRGQDVALRCDPISGHVSLFWYQQALGQGPEFLTYFQNEAQLDKSGLPSDRFFAERPEGSVSTLKIQRTQQEDSAVYLCASSSSRFRDYGYTFGSGTRLTVV.

J is TRBJ1-3 and V is TRBV28; 10 bases fit TRBD1. CDR1 is MDHEN and CDR2 is SYDVKM in the germline V gene. The CDR3 consists of 15 residues. V dropped 6 bases and J dropped 6; count of bases not matched to a gene: 8. CDR3 region: CASRPHGQGENTIYF. Written as DNA, the CDR3 is TGTGCCAGCAGACCGCACGGACAGGGGGAAAACACCATATATTTT.

The rearrangement uses TRBV28 and TRBJ2-1; no clear D. CDR1 MDHEN and CDR2 SYDVKM come from the germline V gene. The CDR3 has 11 amino acids. Trimming removed 5 bases at V and 16 bases at J, with 15 bases between. This chain's CDR3 is CASSQYEWAFF. For the CDR3, the DNA is TGTGCCAGCAGTCAATATGAATGGGCTTTCTTC.

This chain uses TRBV5-5 with TRBJ1-3; D not resolved. The CDR3 contains 15 residues. Deletions cut 1 base from V and 9 bases from J, with 17 bases between. The germline V gene encodes CDR1 SGHKS and CDR2 YYEKEE (reference sequence). This chain's CDR3 is CASSLSGEVVGTIYF. The CDR3 DNA reads TGTGCCAGCAGCTTGTCTGGAGAGGTCGTCGGCACCATATATTTT.

The chain carries TRBV5-4 and TRBJ2-1; unclear D gene. Between the trimmed V and J ends, which lost 4 bases and 7 bases, there was a span of 18 bases. CDR1 is SGHNT and CDR2 is YYREEE in the germline V gene (reference sequence). CDR3 length: 15 amino acids. CDR3 sequence reads: CASSEKTSRSNEQFF. Here the CDR3 DNA reads TGTGCCAGCAGCGAGAAGACCAGCCGGAGTAATGAGCAGTTCTTC.

The sample holds one count of this clone. The genes are TRBV28 and TRBJ2-2; 10 bases line up with TRBD1. This CDR3 has 20 amino acids. The germline CDR1 and CDR2 sequences are MDHEN and SYDVKM. Trimming took 5 bases from V and 1 from J; bases not matched to a gene: 16. The CDR3 loop is CASSPPLGFRDRGNTGELFF. CDR3 DNA sequence: TGTGCCAGCAGTCCACCTTTAGGGTTTAGGGACAGGGGGAACACCGGGGAGCTGTTTTTT.

The rearrangement links TRBV5-6 to TRBJ2-2; 9 bases are shared with TRBD2. The CDR3 extends over 17 amino acids. Germline CDR1 and CDR2: SGHDT and YYEEEE. V lost 4 bases, J lost 0 bases, and 7 bases stayed unmatched. CDR3 nucleotide sequence: TGTGCCAGCAGCCTAGGACTAGCGCGGACGAACACCGGGGAGCTGTTTTTT. Protein sequence: CASSLGLARTNTGELFF. The full variable domain, rest sourced from reference TRBV5-6 and TRBJ2-2, is DAGVTQSPTHLIKTRGQQVTLRCSPKSGHDTVSWYQQALGQGPQFIFQYYEEEERQRGNFPDRFSGHQFPNYSSELNVNALLLGDSALYLCASSLGLARTNTGELFFGEGSRLTVL.

This chain connects TRBV12-5 to TRBJ2-3, with 9 positions matching TRBD2. Germline CDR1 is LGHNT and CDR2 is FRNRAP. V lost 6 bases, J lost 3 bases, and 10 bases stayed unmatched. The CDR3 totals 16 residues. Here the CDR3 reads CASGPPAGLATDTQYF. CDR3 DNA sequence: TGTGCTAGTGGCCCGCCCGCAGGACTAGCGACAGATACGCAGTATTTT.

This chain links TRBV4-3 with TRBJ1-1; D possibly corresponds to TRBD1 (5 bases). Germline V lookup: CDR1 LGHNA, CDR2 YSLEER. This CDR3 is built from 16 residues. V lost 0 bases, J lost 1 base, and 12 bases lay in between. CDR3: CASSQESFTGNTEAFF. The CDR3 nucleotides read TGCGCCAGCAGCCAAGAATCGTTCACAGGGAACACTGAAGCTTTCTTT.

J is TRBJ2-7 and V is TRBV5-1, with D possibly matching TRBD2 (7 bases). The V end was cut by 0 bases, the J end by 5 bases, with 9 bases between. Germline values: CDR1 SGHRS, CDR2 YFSETQ. The CDR3 sequence is 13 residues long. CDR3 DNA sequence: TGCGCCAGCAGCTTGGGAGGGGGGGACGAGCAGTACTTC. Its protein is CASSLGGGDEQYF.

CDR3: CASSQIGGTEAFF. CDR3 nucleotide sequence: TGTGCCAGCAGTCAAATCGGGGGAACTGAAGCTTTCTTT. V usage is TRBV6-5 and J usage is TRBJ1-1; the D gene is possibly TRBD1 (5 bases). The germline CDR1 and CDR2 sequences are MNHEY and SVGAGI. Trimming shortened V by 5 bases and J by 5 bases, and 12 bases separated the two germline ends. CDR3 length equals 13 residues.

V is TRBV6-5 and J is TRBJ1-2, with D possibly being TRBD1 (5 bases). This CDR3 region has 14 residues. CDR1 and CDR2 from the germline V gene are MNHEY and SVGAGI. The V gene lost 4 bases and the J gene lost 4 bases, with 13 bases spanning the gap. The CDR3 region has the DNA TGTGCCAGCAGTTTAAAAGGGGCTGGCTATGGCTACACCTTC. This encodes CASSLKGAGYGYTF.

This clone is a singleton in its sample. V usage is TRBV4-3 and J usage is TRBJ2-7; 9 bases are shared with TRBD1. The V and J ends lost 0 bases and 2 bases, in that order; junction bases with no gene match: 5. Germline V gene data show CDR1 as LGHNA and CDR2 as YSLEER. CDR3 length equals 16 residues. The DNA for the CDR3 is TGCGCCAGCAGCCAAGAAAGGACAGGGGTTCCCTACGAGCAGTACTTC. Amino acid sequence: CASSQERTGVPYEQYF.

V is TRBV19 and J is TRBJ2-3; 8 nucleotides line up with TRBD1. The trim removed 3 bases at V and 0 bases at J, leaving 5 bases unmatched. The CDR3 is made up of 16 amino acids. Germline CDR1 reads LNHDA; CDR2 reads SQIVND (reference sequence). The CDR3 is CASSISTGVSTDTQYF. CDR3 sequence (DNA): TGTGCCAGTAGTATCTCGACAGGGGTGAGCACAGATACGCAGTATTTT.

V is TRBV5-6 and J is TRBJ1-4; 10 bases align to TRBD1. Germline CDR1 SGHDT, CDR2 YYEEEE. The V segment lost 2 bases and the J segment 0 bases; nucleotides outside the gene matches: 10. This CDR3 spans 19 amino acids. The CDR3 sequence: CASSFSTGGLAATNEKLFF. The CDR3 bases are TGTGCCAGCAGCTTTTCGACAGGGGGCTTAGCAGCAACTAATGAAAAACTGTTTTTT.

The chain couples TRBV25-1 to TRBJ1-1, with unresolved D. The CDR3 consists of 15 residues. CDR1 is MGHDK and CDR2 is SYGVNS in the germline V gene. The ends were cut back, 3 bases at V and 6 bases at J, with 17 bases in the middle. The CDR3 coding sequence is TGTGCCAGCAGTGATAGTAGTGGCGGGTTGTCTGAAGCTTTCTTT. Translation gives CASSDSSGGLSEAFF.

This clone appeared once. V is TRBV6-4 and J is TRBJ2-2; 9 bases are a match to TRBD1. Germline V CDR1 and CDR2: MRHNA, SNTAGT. CDR3 length: 15 residues. The V segment lost 2 bases and the J segment 6 bases; nucleotides outside the gene matches: 4. This chain's CDR3 is CASSDAGQGSGELFF. The CDR3 coding sequence is TGTGCCAGCAGTGACGCGGGACAGGGCTCCGGGGAGCTGTTTTTT.

This chain links TRBV28 with TRBJ1-4; 8 nucleotides match TRBD1. Germline V gene sequence: CDR1 MDHEN, CDR2 SYDVKM. There are 17 residues in the CDR3. Losses at the gene ends were 4 bases for V and 5 bases for J; bases not matched to a gene: 12. The CDR3 nucleotides are TGTGCCAGCAGTTCCCTCACGGACAGGGCCCTCAATGAAAAACTGTTTTTT. Encoded protein: CASSSLTDRALNEKLFF.

This clone appeared once. V is TRBV29-1 and J is TRBJ1-1, with TRBD1 identical over 7 bases. After removal of 8 bases from V and 2 bases from J, the junction contained 14 bases not matched to a gene. This CDR3 is 15 amino acids long. From germline, CDR1 is SQVTM and CDR2 ANQGSEA. The CDR3 sequence is CSFSGTAYSNTEAFF. The CDR3 bases are TGCAGCTTCTCCGGGACAGCATATTCCAACACTGAAGCTTTCTTT.

This rearrangement joins TRBV30 to TRBJ1-1; weak D call: TRBD1 (6 bases). The germline V gene encodes CDR1 GTSNPN and CDR2 SVGIG (reference sequence). This CDR3 is 15 amino acids long. V was trimmed by 0 bases and J by 1 base, leaving 12 bases between them. CDR3: CAWSVLGTTNTEAFF. The CDR3 DNA reads TGTGCCTGGAGTGTACTAGGGACAACGAACACTGAAGCTTTCTTT.

A word on this clone: The junction shows a germline mismatch at one end, possibly a read error. The gene calls are TRBV6-2 or TRBV6-3 and TRBJ1-5; 8 nucleotides line up with TRBD1. The germline V gene has CDR1 MNHEY and CDR2 SVGEGT. The CDR3 runs to 13 residues. CDR3 sequence: CASSLTGGQRQHF. As DNA, the CDR3 is TGTGCCAGCAGTCTTACAGGGGGACAGCGCCAGCATTTT.

The chain is built from TRBV3-1 (or the pseudogene TRBV3-2) and TRBJ2-5; D might be TRBD1 (6 bases). Trimming took 5 bases from V and 4 from J, leaving 8 bases between them. There are 12 residues in the CDR3. Per the germline V gene, CDR1 is LGHDT and CDR2 is YNNKEL (reference sequence). The CDR3 sequence is CASSLQGETQYF. As DNA, the CDR3 is TGTGCCAGCAGCTTACAGGGAGAGACCCAGTACTTC.

J is TRBJ2-2 and V is TRBV30; 10 bases align to TRBD2. From germline, CDR1 is GTSNPN and CDR2 SVGIG (reference sequence). V dropped 5 bases and J dropped 4; count of bases not matched to a gene: 1. The CDR3 loop spans 13 amino acids. In DNA, the CDR3 is TGTGCCTGGCCTAGCGGGAGCACCGGGGAGCTGTTTTTT. This gives the protein CAWPSGSTGELFF. Using reference TRBV30 and TRBJ2-2 for the parts outside the CDR3, the full variable domain is SQTIHQWPATLVQPVGSPLSLECTVEGTSNPNLYWYRQAAGRGLQLLFYSVGIGQISSEVPQNLSASRPQDRQFILSSKKLLLSDSGFYLCAWPSGSTGELFFGEGSRLTVL.

The genes are TRBV2 and TRBJ2-3; TRBD2 matches 13 bases. Looked up from germline, CDR1 is SNHLY and CDR2 is FYNNEI. The CDR3 is 18 amino acids. With V trimmed by 0 bases and J by 6 bases, 9 bases remained unmatched. CDR3 sequence reads: CASSEARLAGGRQDTQYF. CDR3 sequence (DNA): TGTGCCAGCAGTGAAGCGAGACTAGCGGGGGGTAGACAGGATACGCAGTATTTT.